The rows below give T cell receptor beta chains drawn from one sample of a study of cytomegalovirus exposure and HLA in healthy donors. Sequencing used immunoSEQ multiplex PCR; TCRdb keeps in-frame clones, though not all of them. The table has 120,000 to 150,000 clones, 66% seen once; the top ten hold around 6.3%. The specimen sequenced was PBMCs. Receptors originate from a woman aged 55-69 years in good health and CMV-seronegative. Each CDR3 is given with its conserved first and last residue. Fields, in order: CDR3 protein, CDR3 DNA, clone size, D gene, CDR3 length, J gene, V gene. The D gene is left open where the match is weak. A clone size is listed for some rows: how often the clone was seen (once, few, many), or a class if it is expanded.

CDR3: CSVGVLVGVNEKLFF; DNA: TGCAGCGTTGGAGTTCTTGTCGGAGTTAATGAAAAACTGTTTTTT; size: medium-sized; D: NA; length: 15; J: TRBJ1-4; V: TRBV29-1
CDR3: CASSLETGAAYGYTF; DNA: TGCGCCAGCAGCTTGGAAACAGGGGCGGCCTATGGCTACACCTTC; size: NA; D: TRBD1; length: 15; J: TRBJ1-2; V: TRBV5-1
CDR3: CSVTDSWANKVELFF; DNA: TGCAGCGTTACAGATTCCTGGGCCAATAAGGTGGAGCTGTTTTTT; size: NA; D: NA; length: 15; J: TRBJ2-2; V: TRBV29-1
CDR3: CASSTPGQAENIQYF; DNA: TGTGCCAGTAGTACGCCCGGACAGGCTGAAAACATTCAGTACTTC; size: NA; D: TRBD1; length: 15; J: TRBJ2-4; V: TRBV19
CDR3: CASTQQFTYEQYF; DNA: TGTGCCAGCACCCAACAGTTCACCTACGAGCAGTACTTC; size: few; D: NA; length: 13; J: TRBJ2-7; V: TRBV7-2
CDR3: CASSRRPGLADNEQFF; DNA: TGTGCCAGCAGCCGCCGCCCGGGACTAGCGGACAATGAGCAGTTCTTC; size: NA; D: TRBD2; length: 16; J: TRBJ2-1; V: TRBV7-8
CDR3: CASSVGRTGLFSGANVLTF; DNA: TGTGCCAGCAGCGTAGGCAGGACAGGTCTTTTCTCTGGGGCCAACGTCCTGACTTTC; size: NA; D: TRBD1; length: 19; J: TRBJ2-6; V: TRBV9
CDR3: CASSLGQFNEQFF; DNA: TGTGCCAGCAGTTTAGGACAGTTTAATGAGCAGTTCTTC; size: NA; D: NA; length: 13; J: TRBJ2-1; V: TRBV28
CDR3: CASSSTGQNTEAFF; DNA: TGTGCCAGCAGTTCCACGGGACAGAACACTGAAGCTTTCTTT; size: NA; D: NA; length: 14; J: TRBJ1-1; V: TRBV6-5
CDR3: CASGQGSVFNEQFF; DNA: TGTGCCAGCGGACAGGGGTCCGTGTTCAATGAGCAGTTCTTC; size: NA; D: TRBD1; length: 14; J: TRBJ2-1; V: TRBV28
CDR3: CSATGQGSTLVPYEQYF; DNA: TGCAGTGCTACGGGACAGGGCTCTACCCTTGTCCCTTACGAGCAGTACTTC; size: NA; D: TRBD1; length: 17; J: TRBJ2-7; V: TRBV29-1
CDR3: CASSKGQGATDTQYF; DNA: TGTGCCAGCAGCAAGGGACAGGGGGCCACAGATACGCAGTATTTT; size: NA; D: TRBD1; length: 15; J: TRBJ2-3; V: TRBV7-3
CDR3: CASSSEQGYGYTF; DNA: TGCGCCAGCAGCTCAGAACAGGGCTATGGCTACACCTTC; size: NA; D: NA; length: 13; J: TRBJ1-2; V: TRBV5-1
CDR3: CASSSGQWDSPLHF; DNA: TGCGCCAGCAGCTCGGGACAGTGGGATTCACCCCTCCACTTT; size: NA; D: TRBD1; length: 14; J: TRBJ1-6; V: TRBV5-1
CDR3: CASSWTVNTEAFF; DNA: TGTGCCAGCAGCTGGACAGTGAACACTGAAGCTTTCTTT; size: NA; D: NA; length: 13; J: TRBJ1-1; V: TRBV7-2
CDR3: CASSQQHRRETQYF; DNA: TGTGCCAGCAGCCAGCAACACCGGAGGGAGACCCAGTACTTC; size: NA; D: NA; length: 14; J: TRBJ2-5; V: TRBV14